The T cell receptor beta chain under discussion was sequenced for a study of OX40 agonist ivuxolimab in advanced cancers. Overall study: While on treatment, patients had intravenous ivuxolimab at 0.01 to 10 mg/kg every 2 weeks. People who had prior anti-PD-1, anti-PD-L1 or anti-CTLA-4 therapy could take part, and under 45% had some. Study-wide findings and caveats: Mean expanded clone counts were higher in CD8+ than CD4+ T cells.

Comment on this clone: The antigen is undetermined.

The method was immunoSEQ multiplex PCR; TCRdb's version includes in-frame clones alone and lacks a portion of them. The sample carries about 37,000 clones, more than 85% recorded once. Germline CDR1 and CDR2: SNHLY and FYNNEI. This CDR3 is 16 amino acids long. The V gene lost 4 bases and the J gene lost 4 bases, with 19 bases spanning the gap. Autoimmune disease history or systemic immunosuppression meant exclusion. Sequencing used CD4+ or CD8+ T cells sorted from blood, obtained in a trial of the OX40 agonist ivuxolimab. The origin of this receptor is an adult with an advanced solid tumor such as melanoma, head and neck, liver or kidney cancer. The chain is built from TRBV2 and TRBJ1-2; D might be TRBD1 (6 bases). The CDR3 DNA reads TGTGCCAGCAGTGTAAGTTCCGGGGGCGCCAGCTATGGCTACACCTTC. As protein: CASSVSSGGASYGYTF. The full variable domain, with the rest looked up from reference TRBV2 and TRBJ1-2, is EPEVTQTPSHQVTQMGQEVILRCVPISNHLYFYWYRQILGQKVEFLVSFYNNEISEKSEIFDDQFSVERPDGSNFTLKIRSTKLEDSAMYFCASSVSSGGASYGYTFGSGTRLTVV.